This is a list of T cell receptor beta chains from one sample in a study of Ad26.COV2.S vaccination and SARS-CoV-2 variants. Using immunoSEQ multiplex PCR, the repertoire was profiled, and TCRdb retains in-frame clones only, with some absent. Of a few hundred thousand clones in the sample, around 87% are singletons; the top ten hold 3.4%. The input for sequencing was peripheral blood, taken in a trial of Ad26.COV2.S vaccine versus placebo. The receptors were sampled from a person between 18 and 60 years old who received the Ad26.COV2.S COVID-19 vaccine or a placebo. Both conserved end residues are part of each CDR3. The D gene is left open where the match is weak. Expanded clones are given a class, and other clones once, few, many or no size at all.

>TRBJ2-5|TRBD2|TRBV7-7|NA
CASSSGLARTQETQYF
TGTGCTAGCAGCTCGGGACTAGCGCGGACACAAGAGACCCAGTACTTC
>TRBJ2-5|NA|TRBV18|NA
CASSPGGGETQYF
TGTGCCAGCTCACCAGGGGGCGGAGAGACCCAGTACTTC
>TRBJ2-1|TRBD2|TRBV30|NA
CAWSRLSGLAYNEQFF
TGTGCCTGGAGCCGACTTTCGGGACTAGCCTACAATGAGCAGTTCTTC
>TRBJ1-1|TRBD1|TRBV30|NA
CAWRDRAMNTEAFF
TGTGCCTGGCGGGACAGGGCTATGAACACTGAAGCTTTCTTT
>TRBJ2-1|NA|TRBV4-3|NA
CASSQETLTGEQFF
TGCGCCAGCAGCCAAGAGACCCTAACGGGTGAGCAGTTCTTC
>TRBJ1-5|NA|TRBV6-5|NA
CASSPRDNYQPQHF
TGTGCCAGCAGTCCCCGGGACAACTATCAGCCCCAGCATTTT
>TRBJ2-2|TRBD2|TRBV6-5|once
CASSYHGGDTGELFF
TGTGCCAGCAGTTACCACGGGGGGGACACCGGGGAGCTGTTTTTT
>TRBJ1-1|NA|TRBV27|NA
CASSLRQIGGTEAFF
TGTGCCAGCAGTTTGAGACAGATCGGGGGCACTGAAGCTTTCTTT
>TRBJ1-1|TRBD1|TRBV4-2|NA
CASSLETGFTEAFF
TGTGCCAGCAGCCTAGAGACAGGGTTCACTGAAGCTTTCTTT
>TRBJ1-6|TRBD1|TRBV5-8|once
CASSLVTGGSAPLHF
TGTGCCAGCAGCTTGGTCACAGGGGGGAGTGCACCCCTCCACTTT
>TRBJ2-5|TRBD2|TRBV15|NA
CATSGGGDQETQYF
TGTGCCACCAGCGGCGGGGGGGACCAAGAGACCCAGTACTTC
>TRBJ1-1|NA|TRBV6-4|NA
CASSSTANTEAFF
TGTGCCAGCAGTTCAACAGCGAACACTGAAGCTTTCTTT
>TRBJ2-7|NA|TRBV6-5|NA
CASSYSSGLYEQYF
TGTGCCAGCAGTTACTCCTCAGGCCTTTACGAGCAGTACTTC
>TRBJ2-1|NA|TRBV6-5|many
CASTQSRQRAMFF
TGTGCCAGCACCCAAAGCCGGCAAAGGGCTATGTTCTTC
>TRBJ1-1|NA|TRBV10-3|once
CAIRRGPEAFF
TGTGCCATCAGGAGGGGCCCTGAAGCTTTCTTT
>TRBJ1-5|NA|TRBV11-2|NA
CASSLDSNQPQHF
TGTGCCAGCAGCTTAGACAGCAATCAGCCCCAGCATTTT
>TRBJ2-6|NA|TRBV3-1/TRBV3-2|NA
CASSQDSSGANVLTF
TGTGCCAGCAGCCAAGACTCCTCTGGGGCCAACGTCCTGACTTTC
>TRBJ2-3|NA|TRBV27|NA
CASSPTVSRTDTQYF
TGTGCCAGCAGCCCCACAGTTTCCCGCACAGATACGCAGTATTTT
>TRBJ2-3|NA|TRBV29-1|NA
CSAGRRTDTQYF
TGCAGCGCGGGGAGACGCACAGATACGCAGTATTTT
>TRBJ1-6|NA|TRBV9|few
CASSVAGGGLVNSPLHF
TGTGCCAGCAGCGTAGCGGGGGGGGGACTTGTGAATTCACCCCTCCACTTT
>TRBJ2-7|NA|TRBV2|NA
CASSDSTYEQYF
TGTGCCAGCAGTGACAGCACCTACGAGCAGTACTTC
>TRBJ1-6|NA|TRBV30|NA
CAWSVYGINSPLHF
TGTGCCTGGAGTGTATATGGAATCAATTCACCCCTCCACTTT
>TRBJ1-5|NA|TRBV25-1|NA
CASSEFDQPQHF
TGTGCCAGCAGTGAATTTGATCAGCCCCAGCATTTT
>TRBJ1-1|TRBD1|TRBV10-3|NA
CAISESRTGNTEAFF
TGTGCCATCAGTGAGTCAAGGACAGGGAACACTGAAGCTTTCTTT
>TRBJ2-7|TRBD1|TRBV6-5|few
CASNSRDRVNYEQYF
TGTGCCAGCAACTCTCGGGACAGGGTAAATTACGAGCAGTACTTC
>TRBJ2-5|NA|TRBV6-2/TRBV6-3|NA
CASSYSPVETQYF
TGTGCCAGCAGTTACTCCCCTGTAGAGACCCAGTACTTC
>TRBJ1-5|TRBD1|TRBV19|few
CASSPGQAFQPQHF
TGTGCCAGTAGCCCGGGACAGGCGTTTCAGCCCCAGCATTTT
>TRBJ1-2|NA|TRBV19|NA
CASSEEGFAFYGYTF
TGTGCCAGTAGTGAGGAGGGTTTTGCCTTCTATGGCTACACCTTC
>TRBJ2-2|NA|TRBV11-3|NA
CASSLVGSSTGELFF
TGTGCCAGCAGCTTAGTTGGCTCTTCCACCGGGGAGCTGTTTTTT
>TRBJ2-5|NA|TRBV9|NA
CASSPLPGLETQYF
TGTGCCAGCAGCCCCCTCCCGGGGCTCGAGACCCAGTACTTC
>TRBJ2-1|NA|TRBV14|few
CASSQDLVGEQFF
TGTGCCAGCAGCCAAGATCTTGTCGGTGAGCAGTTCTTC
>TRBJ2-5|NA|TRBV4-1|once
CASSQEGKVETQYF
TGCGCCAGCAGCCAAGAGGGCAAGGTCGAGACCCAGTACTTC
>TRBJ1-5|NA|TRBV9|NA
CASSVRATEQPQHF
TGTGCCAGCAGCGTAAGAGCGACGGAACAGCCCCAGCATTTT
>TRBJ1-2|NA|TRBV30|NA
CAWTQEDLFYGYTF
TGTGCCTGGACCCAGGAGGACTTGTTCTATGGCTACACCTTC
>TRBJ2-1|TRBD2|TRBV19|NA
CASSPRAGAVQFF
TGTGCCAGTAGTCCTCGAGCGGGGGCTGTGCAGTTCTTC
>TRBJ1-3|NA|TRBV19|NA
CASSIARSGNTIYF
TGTGCCAGTAGTATAGCTCGCTCTGGAAACACCATATATTTT
>TRBJ2-7|TRBD1|TRBV5-6|NA
CASSLVRDSEQYF
TGTGCCAGCAGCTTGGTCAGGGACAGCGAGCAGTACTTC
>TRBJ2-7|NA|TRBV12-3/TRBV12-4|few
CASSYHSYEQYF
TGTGCCAGCAGTTACCACAGCTACGAGCAGTACTTC
>TRBJ1-2|NA|TRBV19|once
CASSTGPGYGYTF
TGTGCCAGTAGCACAGGGCCCGGCTATGGCTACACCTTC
>TRBJ1-4|NA|TRBV4-2|NA
CASSQDLSYGEKLFF
TGTGCCAGCAGCCAAGATCTTTCCTACGGGGAAAAACTGTTTTTT
>TRBJ1-5|TRBD1|TRBV12-3/TRBV12-4|NA
CASRDRVGQPQHF
TGTGCCAGCAGAGACAGGGTTGGGCAGCCCCAGCATTTT
>TRBJ1-1|NA|TRBV7-6|NA
CASSFIRDYDGRESEAFF
TGTGCCAGCAGCTTTATTAGGGATTATGACGGGAGGGAGAGTGAAGCTTTCTTT
>TRBJ1-3|NA|TRBV20-1|NA
CSASPSSGNTIYF
TGCAGTGCTAGTCCAAGCTCTGGAAACACCATATATTTT
>TRBJ2-3|NA|TRBV2|once
CAEGGTDTQYF
TGTGCTGAGGGGGGCACAGATACGCAGTATTTT
>TRBJ2-3|TRBD1|TRBV6-4|NA
CASSAWGQGAQDTQYF
TGTGCCAGCAGTGCCTGGGGGCAGGGGGCGCAAGATACGCAGTATTTT
>TRBJ1-5|NA|TRBV9|NA
CASSPSYLEPQHF
TGTGCCAGCAGCCCCTCGTATCTGGAGCCCCAGCATTTT
>TRBJ2-6|NA|TRBV30|NA
CAGAMGSGANVLTF
TGTGCCGGGGCTATGGGCTCTGGGGCCAACGTCCTGACTTTC
>TRBJ2-3|NA|TRBV7-9|NA
CASSSFGGLRDTQYF
TGTGCCAGCAGCTCCTTTGGGGGGCTGAGGGATACGCAGTATTTT
>TRBJ2-4|TRBD1|TRBV14|NA
CASSPNPLGTDLLILAKNIQYF
TGTGCCAGCAGCCCAAACCCTCTAGGGACAGATCTTCTTATACTAGCCAAAAACATTCAGTACTTC
>TRBJ2-2|TRBD1|TRBV5-1|NA
CASSLAGQGTGELFF
TGCGCCAGCAGCTTGGCCGGACAGGGTACCGGGGAGCTGTTTTTT
>TRBJ2-1|TRBD2|TRBV7-2|few
CASSLELAGGGEQFF
TGTGCCAGCAGCTTAGAACTAGCGGGGGGCGGGGAGCAGTTCTTC